A single T cell receptor beta chain is shown here with its context. Repertoires were generated with immunoSEQ multiplex PCR, while TCRdb's copy carries only in-frame clones and drops some. In the table there are some 130,000 clones, 70% to 90% of which are singletons. Germline V gene sequence: CDR1 MNHNY, CDR2 SVGAGI (reference sequence). V trimming: 6 bases; J trimming: 7 bases; junction bases outside the gene matches: 11. The CDR3 is made up of 15 amino acids. This entry is derived from a study of T cell responses to AZD1222 COVID-19 vaccine. Study summary: Second doses that came at about 4 or about 12 weeks were put together.

Sequencing was performed on peripheral blood, taken on day 0 of AZD1222 vaccination. The V and J genes are TRBV6-6 and TRBJ1-1; 10 bases fit TRBD1. The receptor was derived from an adult in good health. CDR3 residues: CASSPSLTGGSEAFF. CDR3 in DNA: TGTGCCAGCAGCCCCTCGCTGACAGGGGGCAGTGAAGCTTTCTTT.